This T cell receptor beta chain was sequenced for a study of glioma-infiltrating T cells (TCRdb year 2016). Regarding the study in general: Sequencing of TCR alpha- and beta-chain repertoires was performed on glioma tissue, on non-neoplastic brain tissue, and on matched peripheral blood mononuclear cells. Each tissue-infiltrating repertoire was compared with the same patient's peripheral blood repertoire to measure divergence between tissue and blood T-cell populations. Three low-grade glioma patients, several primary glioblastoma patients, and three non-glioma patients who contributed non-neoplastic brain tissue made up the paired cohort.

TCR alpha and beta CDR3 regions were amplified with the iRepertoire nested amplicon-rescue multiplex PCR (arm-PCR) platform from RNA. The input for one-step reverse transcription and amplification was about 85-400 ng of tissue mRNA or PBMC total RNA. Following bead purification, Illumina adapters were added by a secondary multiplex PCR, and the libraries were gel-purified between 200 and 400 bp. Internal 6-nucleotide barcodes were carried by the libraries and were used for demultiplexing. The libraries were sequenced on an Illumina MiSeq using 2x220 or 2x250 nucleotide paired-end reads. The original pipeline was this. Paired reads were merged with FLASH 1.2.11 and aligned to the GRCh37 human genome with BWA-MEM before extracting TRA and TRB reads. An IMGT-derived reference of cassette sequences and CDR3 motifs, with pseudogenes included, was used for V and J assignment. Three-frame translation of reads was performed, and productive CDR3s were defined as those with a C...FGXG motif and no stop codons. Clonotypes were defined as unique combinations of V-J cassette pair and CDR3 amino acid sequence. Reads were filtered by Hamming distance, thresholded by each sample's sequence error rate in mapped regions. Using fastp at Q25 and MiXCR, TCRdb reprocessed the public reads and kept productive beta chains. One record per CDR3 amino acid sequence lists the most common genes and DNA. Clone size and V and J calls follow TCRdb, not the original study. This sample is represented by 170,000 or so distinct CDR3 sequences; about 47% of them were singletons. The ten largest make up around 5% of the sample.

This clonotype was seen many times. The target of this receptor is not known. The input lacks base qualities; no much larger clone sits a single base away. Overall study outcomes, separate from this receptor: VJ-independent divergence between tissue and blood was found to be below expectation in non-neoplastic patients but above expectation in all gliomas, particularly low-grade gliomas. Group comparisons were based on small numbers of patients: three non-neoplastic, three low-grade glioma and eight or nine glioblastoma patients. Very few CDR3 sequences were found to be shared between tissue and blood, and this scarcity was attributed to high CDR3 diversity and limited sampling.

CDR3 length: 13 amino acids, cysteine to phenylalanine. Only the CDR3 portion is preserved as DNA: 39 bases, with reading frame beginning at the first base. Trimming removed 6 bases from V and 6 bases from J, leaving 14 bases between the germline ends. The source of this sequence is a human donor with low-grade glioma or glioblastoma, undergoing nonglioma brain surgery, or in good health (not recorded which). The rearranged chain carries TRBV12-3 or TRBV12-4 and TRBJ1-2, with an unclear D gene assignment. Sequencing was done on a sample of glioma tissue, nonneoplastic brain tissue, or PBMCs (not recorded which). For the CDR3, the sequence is CASRRTASNGYTF. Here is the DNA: TGTGCCAGCAGACGGACGGCCTCAAATGGCTACACCTTC.